Shown below are 32 T cell receptor beta chains from a single sample sequenced in a study of CD8+ T cells in alopecia areata (dated by TCRdb to between 2018 and 2020). For five biomarker-study patients, CD4+ cells were further sorted into CD25+CD127- cells. The library was generated by the immunoSEQ multiplex PCR assay. To provide template for TCR sequencing, every sample had RNA extracted and reverse transcribed into cDNA. TCRdb limited this immuneACCESS table to in-frame rearrangements with V and J called. A share of clones is missing; checked studies link under half to unresolved V genes, and the rest is unexplained. For this sample there are tens of thousands of clones; 60% to 65% appear just once. Of the sample, about 4.9% is held by the ten largest clones. Material for sequencing was CD4+ Tregs sorted from blood. These receptors all come from a human donor with alopecia areata.

The genes are TRBV4-1 and TRBJ2-6, with D hard to call. Germline CDR1 reads MGHRA; CDR2 reads YSYEKL. CDR3 length: 15 amino acids. V shed 1 base and J shed 2 bases, with 6 bases lying between them. The CDR3 reads CASSQGGAGANVLTF. The CDR3 DNA reads as TGCGCCAGCAGCCAAGGAGGAGCTGGGGCCAACGTCCTGACTTTC.

This clone turned up a few times. The chain has TRBV28 and TRBJ2-6; D is tentatively TRBD1 or TRBD2 (6 bases each). CDR1 is MDHEN and CDR2 is SYDVKM in the germline V gene. The CDR3 runs to 20 residues. V was shortened by 5 bases and J by 0 bases, with 23 bases between the two germline ends. CDR3 nucleotides: TGTGCCAGCAGTCCCCCTGGAGGGCGAGGGGGAGGCTCTGGGGCCAACGTCCTGACTTTC. Residues: CASSPPGGRGGGSGANVLTF. The variable domain in full, completed from reference TRBV28 and TRBJ2-6, reads DVKVTQSSRYLVKRTGEKVFLECVQDMDHENMFWYRQDPGLGLRLIYFSYDVKMKEKGDIPEGYSVSREKKERFSLILESASTNQTSMYLCASSPPGGRGGGSGANVLTFGAGSRLTVL.

This clone occurred a few times. The chain combines TRBV6-5 with TRBJ2-1; tentative D call: TRBD2 (5 bases). The CDR3 sequence is 14 residues long. V gave up 0 bases and J gave up 8 bases, with 11 bases separating them. Germline V gene data show CDR1 as MNHEY and CDR2 as SVGAGI. In DNA, the CDR3 is TGTGCCAGCAGTTACTCAACTCGAGCGGATGAGCAGTTCTTC. Translated: CASSYSTRADEQFF.

The chain is built from TRBV18 and TRBJ2-3; no definite D call. The CDR3 covers 11 residues. Trimming stripped 3 bases from V and 6 bases from J, with 4 bases between. Germline values: CDR1 KGHSH, CDR2 LQKENI. CDR3 DNA sequence: TGTGCCAGCTCACCGGTGGATACGCAGTATTTT. Protein product: CASSPVDTQYF. Full variable domain (missing parts from reference TRBV18 and TRBJ2-3): NAGVMQNPRHLVRRRGQEARLRCSPMKGHSHVYWYRQLPEEGLKFMVYLQKENIIDESGMPKERFSAEFPKEGPSILRIQQVVRGDSAAYFCASSPVDTQYFGPGTRLTVL.

This chain connects TRBV2 to TRBJ1-2, with D perhaps TRBD1 (5 bases). Germline V gene lookup returns CDR1 SNHLY and CDR2 FYNNEI. The V end was cut by 4 bases, the J end by 8 bases, with 17 bases between. The CDR3 has 14 residues. The CDR3 loop is CASSVRGASGGYTF. The CDR3 DNA is TGTGCCAGCAGTGTAAGAGGGGCCAGTGGCGGCTACACCTTC.

The chain employs TRBV29-1 and TRBJ1-3; D gene uncertain. CDR1 and CDR2 from the germline V gene are SQVTM and ANQGSEA. V lost 6 bases and J 4 bases, leaving 13 bases between the germline ends. CDR3 length: 13 residues. The CDR3 sequence: CSVMMNGGNTIYF. CDR3 bases: TGCAGCGTGATGATGAACGGGGGAAACACCATATATTTT.

This clone was recorded once. The chain joins TRBV7-8 to TRBJ2-2, with TRBD1 as a possible D gene (5 bases). Germline assignment: CDR1 SGHVS and CDR2 FQNEAQ. The CDR3 totals 17 residues. Deletions cut 8 bases from V and 0 bases from J, with 19 bases between. This CDR3 is CASAKGWGPTNTGELFF. CDR3 bases: TGTGCCAGCGCCAAGGGCTGGGGCCCGACGAACACCGGGGAGCTGTTTTTT.

The chain combines TRBV6-1 with TRBJ1-6; TRBD1 might be the D (5 bases). The CDR3 has 17 amino acids. V was trimmed by 3 bases and J by 9 bases, leaving 21 bases between them. CDR1 and CDR2 from the germline V gene are MNHNS and SASEGT. CDR3 sequence: CASSEVTGPFASSPLHF. CDR3 DNA sequence: TGTGCCAGCAGTGAGGTCACAGGCCCGTTTGCAAGTTCACCCCTCCACTTT.

Remarks on this clone: One junction end disagrees with the germline gene, perhaps due to a read error. The chain couples TRBV18 to TRBJ2-3; 10 positions agree with TRBD2. Germline V gene data show CDR1 as KGHSH and CDR2 as LQKENI. This CDR3 has 15 amino acids. CDR3 protein: CASSPLAGSTDTQYF. In DNA, the CDR3 is TGTGCCAGCTCCCCACTAGCGGGAAGCACAGATACGCAGTATTTT.

This chain joins TRBV14 and TRBJ2-1, with 7 bases identical to TRBD2. Germline lookup yields CDR1 SGHDN and CDR2 FVKESK. CDR3 length: 15 residues. Trimming cost V 5 bases and J 6 bases; bases outside gene matches: 10. Here the CDR3 reads CASSSGRGVANEQFF. CDR3 nucleotides: TGTGCCAGCAGCTCAGGGAGGGGCGTAGCCAATGAGCAGTTCTTC.

The chain has TRBV12-5 and TRBJ1-5, with a possible D match to TRBD1 (5 bases). Germline CDR1 reads LGHNT; CDR2 reads FRNRAP. With 1 base removed from V and 0 bases from J, the gap between germline ends came to 13 bases. The CDR3 consists of 17 residues. The CDR3 DNA is TGTGCTAGTGGTTTGGCTGACCGGGGGGGTAGCAATCAGCCCCAGCATTTT. This gives the protein CASGLADRGGSNQPQHF.

In its sample, this clone was seen once. This chain joins TRBV6-1 and TRBJ1-2; no clear D gene. The germline gives CDR1 MNHNS, CDR2 SASEGT. This CDR3 spans 10 amino acids. Trimming removed 6 bases at V and 4 bases at J, with 3 bases between. CDR3 sequence reads: CASRFYGYTF. CDR3 in DNA: TGTGCCAGCAGATTCTATGGCTACACCTTC.

In its sample, this clone ranks as medium-sized. V gene TRBV2 combines with J gene TRBJ2-7; weak D call: TRBD2 (6 bases). Trimming stripped 4 bases from V and 3 bases from J, with 10 bases between. Germline V gene sequence: CDR1 SNHLY, CDR2 FYNNEI. There are 13 residues in the CDR3. CDR3 protein: CASSVRRDYEQYF. DNA for the CDR3: TGTGCCAGCAGTGTGCGGAGGGACTACGAGCAGTACTTC. The variable domain in full, completed from reference TRBV2 and TRBJ2-7, reads EPEVTQTPSHQVTQMGQEVILRCVPISNHLYFYWYRQILGQKVEFLVSFYNNEISEKSEIFDDQFSVERPDGSNFTLKIRSTKLEDSAMYFCASSVRRDYEQYFGPGTRLTVT.

The V gene is TRBV27, the J gene TRBJ2-5; 8 bases are shared with TRBD2. CDR1 and CDR2 (germline): MNHEY, SMNVEV (reference sequence). The trim removed 7 bases at V and 4 bases at J, leaving 8 bases unmatched. The CDR3 is 14 amino acids. The CDR3 loop is CASNRGGLAETQYF. Written as DNA, the CDR3 is TGTGCCAGCAACCGGGGGGGCCTCGCAGAGACCCAGTACTTC.

V and J are TRBV5-1 and TRBJ1-2; D possibly corresponds to TRBD1 (6 bases). Trimming shortened V by 0 bases and J by 4 bases, and 13 bases separated the two germline ends. CDR1 is SGHRS and CDR2 is YFSETQ in the germline V gene. The CDR3 sequence is 15 residues long. For the CDR3, the DNA is TGCGCCAGCAGCTTGGACGGACAGCGCTTCTATGGCTACACCTTC. Translation gives CASSLDGQRFYGYTF.

V usage is TRBV7-9 and J usage is TRBJ2-3, with D possibly matching TRBD2 (5 bases). Trimming took off 5 bases at V and 5 bases at J, with 14 bases between the two ends. The V gene's germline CDR1 is SEHNR and CDR2 FQNEAQ (reference sequence). This CDR3 has 14 residues. As DNA, the CDR3 is TGTGCCAGCAGCGGGGAGATACGGGTAGATACGCAGTATTTT. Translation gives CASSGEIRVDTQYF.

The V call is TRBV4-1, the J call TRBJ1-2, with a possible D match to TRBD1 (6 bases). The V gene lost 5 bases and the J gene lost 6 bases, with 22 bases spanning the gap. This CDR3 has 16 amino acids. Germline CDR1 and CDR2: MGHRA and YSYEKL. CDR3 protein: CASSEDSYEHRNGYTF. CDR3 nucleotides: TGCGCCAGCAGCGAGGACAGCTATGAACACAGGAATGGCTACACCTTC.

The CDR3 loop is CASSYSGTSGNEQFF. In DNA form, the CDR3 reads TGTGCCAGCAGTTACTCCGGGACTAGCGGGAATGAGCAGTTCTTC. This rearrangement joins TRBV6-6 to TRBJ2-1; 12 bases are shared with TRBD2. V trimming: 0 bases; J trimming: 7 bases; junction bases outside the gene matches: 1. From germline, CDR1 is MNHNY and CDR2 SVGAGI (reference sequence). This CDR3 spans 15 amino acids.

The J gene is TRBJ1-4, the V gene TRBV7-9; no definite D call. CDR1 is SEHNR and CDR2 is FQNEAQ in the germline V gene (reference sequence). The CDR3 is 11 amino acids. Trimming cost V 5 bases and J 8 bases, with 6 bases left between them. CDR3 nucleotides: TGTGCCAGCAGCCTACGGGAAAAACTGTTTTTT. This sequence encodes CASSLREKLFF.

This rearrangement joins TRBV5-1 to TRBJ2-7; D ambiguous. Trimming cost V 0 bases and J 5 bases, with 9 bases left between them. Germline CDR1 reads SGHRS; CDR2 reads YFSETQ. This CDR3 has 13 residues. CDR3 sequence reads: CASSLGPQNEQYF. As DNA, the CDR3 is TGCGCCAGCAGCTTGGGACCGCAGAACGAGCAGTACTTC. The full variable domain, completed using reference TRBV5-1 and TRBJ2-7, is KAGVTQTPRYLIKTRGQQVTLSCSPISGHRSVSWYQQTPGQGLQFLFEYFSETQRNKGNFPGRFSGRQFSNSRSEMNVSTLELGDSALYLCASSLGPQNEQYFGPGTRLTVT.

CDR3 nucleotide sequence: TGTGCCAGCAGTTCTTTGCACCGGGCTAGCGCCCCCCGCGGGAATACGCAGTATTTT. Translation: CASSSLHRASAPRGNTQYF. V is TRBV28 and J is TRBJ2-3; maybe TRBD2 (6 bases). Germline V gives CDR1 MDHEN, CDR2 SYDVKM. This CDR3 is 19 amino acids long. Trimming took 4 bases from V and 7 from J, leaving 30 bases between them.

This clone was seen a handful of times. V gene TRBV5-1 combines with J gene TRBJ2-2, with D possibly being TRBD1 or TRBD2 (5 bases each). Per germline, CDR1 SGHRS and CDR2 YFSETQ. The germline V and J ends were trimmed by 4 bases and 1 base, with 11 bases remaining between them. This CDR3 comprises 15 residues. The CDR3 here is CASSAGTVNTGELFF. As DNA, the CDR3 is TGCGCCAGCAGCGCCGGGACCGTGAACACCGGGGAGCTGTTTTTT.

In its sample, this clone was seen a few times. The chain uses TRBV29-1 and TRBJ2-7, with a weak D call TRBD1 (6 bases). The CDR3 length is 15 residues. Trimming cost V 4 bases and J 5 bases, with 21 bases left between them. The germline V gene encodes CDR1 SQVTM and CDR2 ANQGSEA. CDR3 residues: CSVVRQDLVFDEQYF. In DNA, the CDR3 is TGCAGCGTTGTCCGACAGGACCTAGTATTCGACGAGCAGTACTTC.

The rearrangement links TRBV14 to TRBJ2-7; TRBD1 agrees at 7 bases. The V and J ends lost 4 bases and 5 bases, in that order; junction bases with no gene match: 8. Germline V gene lookup returns CDR1 SGHDN and CDR2 FVKESK. The length of the CDR3 is 14 residues. The CDR3 DNA follows: TGTGCCAGCAGCCCCCAGGGGGTAGGTCACGAGCAGTACTTC. Translating gives CASSPQGVGHEQYF.

The chain couples TRBV5-1 to TRBJ1-3; D ambiguous. CDR1 is SGHRS and CDR2 is YFSETQ in the germline V gene. CDR3 size: 14 residues. Trimming took 0 bases from V and 2 from J, leaving 6 bases between them. CDR3 DNA sequence: TGCGCCAGCAGCTTGGAAGGGCCTGGAAACACCATATATTTT. It specifies CASSLEGPGNTIYF. The full variable domain, rest sourced from reference TRBV5-1 and TRBJ1-3, is KAGVTQTPRYLIKTRGQQVTLSCSPISGHRSVSWYQQTPGQGLQFLFEYFSETQRNKGNFPGRFSGRQFSNSRSEMNVSTLELGDSALYLCASSLEGPGNTIYFGEGSWLTVV.

This chain links TRBV6-5 with TRBJ1-2; D ambiguous. The CDR3 sequence is 12 residues long. In germline, CDR1 is MNHEY, CDR2 SVGAGI. V lost 8 bases to trimming and J lost 4 bases, with 11 bases between them. This CDR3 is CASSAGGYGYTF. The DNA of the CDR3 is TGTGCCAGCTCTGCAGGAGGCTATGGCTACACCTTC.

The gene calls are TRBV30 and TRBJ2-3, with 11 bases lining up with TRBD1. The CDR3 contains 14 residues. Trimming cost V 5 bases and J 3 bases; bases outside gene matches: 4. Germline CDR1 reads GTSNPN; CDR2 reads SVGIG (reference sequence). CDR3 amino acids: CAWWDRGRTDTQYF. CDR3 DNA sequence: TGTGCCTGGTGGGACAGGGGGAGGACAGATACGCAGTATTTT.

As for this clone: Compared with germline, one end of the junction differs, possibly owing to a read error. Other DNA sequences in the sample encode the same CDR3. This chain connects TRBV28 to TRBJ2-6; D possibly matches TRBD1 or TRBD2 (6 bases each). The CDR3 covers 17 residues. Germline lookup yields CDR1 MDHEN and CDR2 SYDVKM. As DNA, the CDR3 is TGCGCCAGCAGTTCTCCGGGGGCTGGCGCTGGGGCCAACGTCCTGACTTTC. Its translation: CASSSPGAGAGANVLTF.

There are a few counts of this clone. V gene TRBV18 combines with J gene TRBJ2-1; D tentatively reads TRBD1 or TRBD2 (5 bases each). Trimming took off 3 bases at V and 6 bases at J, with 18 bases between the two ends. The CDR3 consists of 16 residues. Germline values: CDR1 KGHSH, CDR2 LQKENI. Written as DNA, the CDR3 is TGTGCCAGCTCACCTCCCGGGGCTCCTCCCCCCAATGAGCAGTTCTTC. As protein: CASSPPGAPPPNEQFF. The entire variable domain, with the rest obtained from reference TRBV18 and TRBJ2-1, is as follows: NAGVMQNPRHLVRRRGQEARLRCSPMKGHSHVYWYRQLPEEGLKFMVYLQKENIIDESGMPKERFSAEFPKEGPSILRIQQVVRGDSAAYFCASSPPGAPPPNEQFFGPGTRLTVL.

The CDR3 protein is CASSGRDKRLYEQYF. The CDR3 DNA reads TGTGCCAGCAGTGGAAGGGACAAGAGATTATACGAGCAGTACTTC. The V and J genes are TRBV6-6 and TRBJ2-7; TRBD1 might be the D (6 bases). V was cut by 5 bases and J by 4 bases, with 18 bases left in between. CDR3 length: 15 residues. Germline V CDR1 and CDR2: MNHNY, SVGAGI (reference sequence).

The gene calls are TRBV6-5 and TRBJ2-7, with a tentative D call TRBD1 (5 bases). V was pared by 5 bases and J by 3 bases, with 8 bases between. This CDR3 is built from 12 residues. Per germline, CDR1 MNHEY and CDR2 SVGAGI. CDR3: CASSQGSYEQYF. In nucleotides, the CDR3 is TGTGCCAGCAGTCAGGGCAGCTACGAGCAGTACTTC.

The rearrangement uses TRBV19 and TRBJ2-5; D is tentatively TRBD1 or TRBD2 (6 bases each). Trimming took off 0 bases at V and 1 base at J, with 18 bases between the two ends. The CDR3 sequence is 18 residues long. Germline assignment: CDR1 LNHDA and CDR2 SQIVND (reference sequence). This CDR3 is CASSIDLWGARSQETQYF. CDR3 coding DNA: TGTGCCAGTAGTATAGATCTTTGGGGGGCGCGGAGCCAAGAGACCCAGTACTTC.